This TCR beta chain comes out of a study of T cell changes during pregnancy in multiple sclerosis. J lost 4 bases, V lost 3 bases, and 10 bases had no gene match. This CDR3 is 17 amino acids long. Germline-derived CDR1 and CDR2 are SGDLS and YYNGEE. Clones were read by immunoSEQ multiplex PCR, and TCRdb kept only the in-frame ones, dropping some. Among just over 50,000 clones listed, 85% to 95% were seen once. The clonotype comes from a female donor with multiple sclerosis, enrolled in a pregnancy study. The genes are TRBV9 and TRBJ1-4; the match to TRBD1 covers 9 bases. Source: CD4+ T cells from peripheral blood mononuclear cells, taken in the second trimester of pregnancy. The CDR3 is CASSAPGQGLGNEKLFF. The DNA for the CDR3 is TGTGCCAGCAGCGCACCGGGACAGGGTCTAGGTAATGAAAAACTGTTTTTT.